Below, 2 T cell receptor beta chains from the same sample are listed, as sequenced in a study of human T cells and chemical hapten exposure. Time point indicated: patch test 3, about 24 weeks after DPC sensitization. Treatment defined: therapeutic diphenylcyclopropenone sensitization with weekly scalp DPC. A single record per CDR3 protein comes from TCRdb applying MiXCR to the RACE reads. This sample carries roughly 150,000 distinct CDR3 sequences, 28% of them seen once, and the ten largest clones take roughly 2.2%. Material: whole blood, obtained in connection with sensitization to the hapten diphenylcyclopropenone (DPC). These receptors were collected from a woman aged 18-29 years with alopecia areata. Some clones in this sample may be carry-over from other donors' samples.

The V gene is TRBV24-1, the J gene TRBJ2-1, with 11 bases lining up with TRBD2. Germline values: CDR1 KGHDR, CDR2 SFDVKD. Trimming took 3 bases from V and 0 from J; bases not matched to a gene: 3. This CDR3 has 17 amino acids. The CDR3 loop is CATSDPSGGSSYNEQFF. CDR3 DNA: TGTGCCACCAGTGATCCTAGCGGGGGGAGCTCCTACAATGAGCAGTTCTTC.

The chain couples TRBV25-1 to TRBJ2-2; no firm D call. Germline CDR1 and CDR2: MGHDK and SYGVNS. V lost 2 bases and J lost 5, with 3 bases in between. The CDR3 covers 12 residues. CDR3 region: CASSEETGELFF. The CDR3 DNA sequence: TGTGCCAGCAGTGAAGAAACCGGGGAGCTGTTTTTT.